This T cell receptor (beta chain) was sequenced for a study of shared clonotypes between healthy human individuals. The wider study: The study enrolled a couple of women and three men aged 18 to 49.

Assay runs were performed at deep level. Unsorted PBMC DNA was sequenced on ten immunoSEQ deep assay plates. Method: immunoSEQ multiplex PCR; TCRdb's copy keeps in-frame clones and lacks some. The table has 470,000 or so clones, about 85% seen once. Germline values: CDR1 ENHRY, CDR2 SYGVKD. The CDR3 totals 17 residues. The trim removed 3 bases at V and 7 bases at J, leaving 13 bases unmatched. This TCR derives from a woman between 40 and 50 years old in good health. Some clones in this sample may be carry-over from other donors' samples. V and J are TRBV10-3 and TRBJ2-1; 9 bases map to TRBD1. Source material: PBMCs. CDR3 in amino acids: CAISENTGGQVRNEQFF. The CDR3, as DNA: TGTGCCATCAGTGAAAACACAGGGGGCCAAGTGAGGAATGAGCAGTTCTTC.